This TCR beta chain is drawn from a study of blood T cell repertoires in COVID-19. Study overall: Material from acute and convalescent COVID-19 was sourced from the United States, Italy and Spain.

Germline V gives CDR1 SNHLY, CDR2 FYNNEI. The CDR3 has 14 residues. Trimming removed 6 bases from V and 5 bases from J; junction bases left unmatched: 3. In the original processing: Estimation of nucleated cell counts relied on the amplification of reference gene primers. The table came from immunoSEQ multiplex PCR; TCRdb's copy has only in-frame clones and leaves some out. Clone size and V and J calls were adopted from that table, with D and trimming inferred from the DNA. The sample has 100,000 to 150,000 clones; about four fifths are singletons. The source is a man under 40 with COVID-19, enrolled during active disease. The material sequenced was peripheral blood. The chain links TRBV2 to TRBJ1-4; 10 bases fit TRBD1. CDR3 sequence (DNA): TGTGCCAGCAGCCCGGACAGGGGGAATGAAAAACTGTTTTTT. Translated: CASSPDRGNEKLFF.